A single sample is the source of the 15 T cell receptor beta chains below, sequenced in a study of T cell responses to AZD1222 COVID-19 vaccine. Measured with immunoSEQ multiplex PCR; TCRdb has only the in-frame clones, and not every one. The sample includes 130,000 or so clones, 92% seen only once; the top ten take over 0.95%. This material consisted of peripheral blood, taken on day 0 of AZD1222 vaccination. Receptors were obtained from an adult in good health.

The chain has TRBV4-2 and TRBJ1-2, with TRBD1 matching 8 bases. V was pared by 3 bases and J by 2 bases, with 5 bases of the junction left unmatched. CDR1 is LGHNA and CDR2 is YNFKEQ in the germline V gene. CDR3 size: 15 residues. The chain's CDR3 is CASSHRTGTNYGYTF. Here the CDR3 DNA reads TGTGCCAGCAGCCACCGGACAGGGACGAACTATGGCTACACCTTC.

The V call is TRBV10-3, the J call TRBJ2-7; a weak D match, TRBD1 (5 bases). Trimming left V 0 bases short and J 6 bases short, with 6 bases between. Germline CDR1 and CDR2: ENHRY and SYGVKD. The CDR3 runs to 12 residues. CDR3 DNA sequence: TGTGCCATCAGTGAGTCTACAGGCGAGCAGTACTTC. Its translation is CAISESTGEQYF.

The genes are TRBV7-9 and TRBJ2-3; D call uncertain. Trimming took off 11 bases at V and 6 bases at J, with 12 bases between the two ends. The germline CDR1 and CDR2 sequences are SEHNR and FQNEAQ (reference sequence). This CDR3 comprises 11 residues. DNA of the CDR3: TGTGCCTGCCAGAGATTGGATACGCAGTATTTT. Protein product: CACQRLDTQYF.

The chain is built from TRBV28 and TRBJ2-7; D is perhaps TRBD1 or TRBD2 (6 bases each). Trimming left V 3 bases short and J 3 bases short, with 15 bases between. This CDR3 spans 15 amino acids. Germline-derived CDR1 and CDR2 are MDHEN and SYDVKM. CDR3 sequence (DNA): TGTGCCAGCAGTTTGGGGGGCCCGAGTTTCTACGAGCAGTACTTC. This gives the protein CASSLGGPSFYEQYF.

This clone was detected once. The rearrangement links TRBV6-9 to TRBJ1-5; D is unclear. In germline, CDR1 is MNHGY, CDR2 SVAAGI. The CDR3 totals 15 residues. V was cut by 7 bases and J by 3 bases, with 16 bases left in between. The CDR3 reads CASKCPLQVNQPQHF. CDR3 coding DNA: TGTGCCAGCAAGTGCCCCCTCCAGGTCAATCAGCCCCAGCATTTT.

This rearrangement joins TRBV27 to TRBJ2-1, with 14 bases matching TRBD2. The CDR3 runs 15 residues. Germline V gives CDR1 MNHEY, CDR2 SMNVEV (reference sequence). With 6 bases clipped from V and 4 bases from J, the junction kept 2 bases outside the gene matches. The CDR3 spells CASSRLAGGYNEQFF. The CDR3 region has the DNA TGTGCCAGCAGCAGACTAGCGGGAGGGTACAATGAGCAGTTCTTC.

The chain uses TRBV24-1 and TRBJ2-3; D is undetermined. From germline, CDR1 is KGHDR and CDR2 SFDVKD. With 4 bases removed from V and 2 bases from J, the gap between germline ends came to 3 bases. The CDR3 totals 12 residues. The CDR3 region has the DNA TGTGCCACCAGTGAGGTCACAGATACGCAGTATTTT. It encodes CATSEVTDTQYF.

This clone was counted between two and nine times. The chain combines TRBV27 with TRBJ2-1, with 9 bases that match TRBD1. The length of the CDR3 is 14 residues. V trimming: 4 bases; J trimming: 7 bases; junction bases outside the gene matches: 5. The germline gives CDR1 MNHEY, CDR2 SMNVEV (reference sequence). Here the CDR3 reads CASSSRTGENEQFF. The CDR3 coding sequence is TGTGCCAGCAGTTCGAGGACAGGGGAGAATGAGCAGTTCTTC.

This clone was detected only once. This chain joins TRBV12-5 and TRBJ2-1; perhaps D is TRBD1 or TRBD2 (5 bases each). V lost 1 base and J 9 bases, leaving 16 bases between the germline ends. Per the germline V gene, CDR1 is LGHNT and CDR2 is FRNRAP. This CDR3 comprises 15 residues. The CDR3 protein is CASGLGSGPGSEQFF. The CDR3 bases are TGTGCTAGTGGTTTGGGCAGTGGGCCAGGGAGTGAGCAGTTCTTC.

V gene TRBV13 combines with J gene TRBJ2-2; unclear D gene. CDR1 is PRHDT and CDR2 is FYEKMQ in the germline V gene (reference sequence). Trimming stripped 7 bases from V and 0 bases from J, with 12 bases between. This CDR3 has 15 residues. The CDR3 DNA reads TGTGCCAGCACCCCTGGATTCGCGAACACCGGGGAGCTGTTTTTT. Amino acid sequence: CASTPGFANTGELFF.

This chain joins TRBV30 and TRBJ1-5, with D unresolved. Trimming took 1 base from V and 1 from J, leaving 5 bases between them. Germline loops: CDR1 GTSNPN, CDR2 SVGIG (reference sequence). CDR3 length: 13 residues. The CDR3 loop is CAWSGKSNQPQHF. CDR3 sequence (DNA): TGTGCCTGGAGTGGGAAGAGCAATCAGCCCCAGCATTTT.

This chain uses TRBV6-5 with TRBJ2-7; 10 nucleotides match TRBD1. Germline V gene data show CDR1 as MNHEY and CDR2 as SVGAGI. The CDR3 covers 14 residues. With V trimmed by 9 bases and J by 6 bases, 11 bases remained unmatched. The CDR3 spells CASEVRQGAGEQYF. The CDR3 DNA sequence: TGTGCCAGTGAAGTGAGACAGGGGGCTGGCGAGCAGTACTTC.

The chain recombines TRBV5-4 with TRBJ2-7; D possibly matches TRBD1 or TRBD2 (6 bases each). V was clipped by 1 base and J by 1 base, with 21 bases between them. Germline V gene sequence: CDR1 SGHNT, CDR2 YYREEE (reference sequence). This CDR3 has 18 residues. DNA for the CDR3: TGTGCCAGCAGCTTGTTCTTAGGGGGGAGCGCCGCGTCCTACGAGCAGTACTTC. Amino acid sequence: CASSLFLGGSAASYEQYF.

The V gene is TRBV24-1, the J gene TRBJ2-1, with a tentative D call TRBD2 (6 bases). Trimming shortened V by 2 bases and J by 5 bases, and 12 bases separated the two germline ends. This CDR3 contains 15 residues. The germline gives CDR1 KGHDR, CDR2 SFDVKD. CDR3 loop: CATSDSRSGDNEQFF. The CDR3 DNA sequence: TGTGCCACCAGTGATTCCCGCTCGGGGGACAATGAGCAGTTCTTC.

The chain has TRBV28 and TRBJ1-4, with D tentatively TRBD1 (5 bases). Germline CDR1 reads MDHEN; CDR2 reads SYDVKM. The CDR3 runs 13 residues. V was cut by 4 bases and J by 6 bases, with 9 bases left in between. CDR3: CASSWRGDEKLFF. The CDR3 bases are TGTGCCAGCAGTTGGAGAGGGGATGAAAAACTGTTTTTT.